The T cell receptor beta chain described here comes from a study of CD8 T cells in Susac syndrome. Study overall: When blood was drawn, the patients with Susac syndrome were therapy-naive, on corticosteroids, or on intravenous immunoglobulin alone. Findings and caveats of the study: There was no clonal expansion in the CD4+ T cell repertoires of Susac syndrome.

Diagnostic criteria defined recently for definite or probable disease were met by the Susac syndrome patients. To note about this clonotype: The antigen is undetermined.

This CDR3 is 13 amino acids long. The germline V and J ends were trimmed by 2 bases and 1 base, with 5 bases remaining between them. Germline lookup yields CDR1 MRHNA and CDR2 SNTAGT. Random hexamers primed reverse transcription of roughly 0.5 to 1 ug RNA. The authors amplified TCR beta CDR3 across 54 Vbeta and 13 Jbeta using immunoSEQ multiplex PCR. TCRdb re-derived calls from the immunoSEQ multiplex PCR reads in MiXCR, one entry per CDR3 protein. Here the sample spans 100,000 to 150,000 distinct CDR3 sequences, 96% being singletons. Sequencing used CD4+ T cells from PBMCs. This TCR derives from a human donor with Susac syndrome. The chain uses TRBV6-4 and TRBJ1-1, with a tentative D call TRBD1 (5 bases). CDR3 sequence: CASSDGQNTEAFF. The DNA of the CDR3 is TGTGCCAGCAGTGACGGACAGAACACTGAAGCTTTCTTT.